These 32 T cell receptor beta chains originate from one sample sequenced in a study of long-term antiretroviral therapy in people with HIV. Running of the v3.0 immunoSEQ assay took place at survey level. Measured with immunoSEQ multiplex PCR; TCRdb has only the in-frame clones, and not every one. Of tens of thousands of clones detected, 85% to 90% appear once; the ten largest clones hold 4.5% to 6%. The source was unsorted PBMCs, collected 3.1 years after starting antiretroviral therapy. All receptors come from a woman between 45 and 60 years old with HIV.

CDR3 region: CASSSRDTSYEQYF. The CDR3, as DNA: TGCGCCAGCTCTTCTCGGGACACCTCCTACGAGCAGTACTTC. This chain links TRBV4-1 with TRBJ2-7; possibly TRBD1 for D (6 bases). Germline CDR1 reads MGHRA; CDR2 reads YSYEKL. V was trimmed by 8 bases and J by 0 bases, leaving 14 bases between them. The CDR3 runs 14 residues.

This chain links TRBV29-1 with TRBJ2-6; the D is unclear. This CDR3 is 12 amino acids long. V was pared by 4 bases and J by 2 bases, with 3 bases between. The V gene's germline CDR1 is SQVTM and CDR2 ANQGSEA. The CDR3 DNA sequence: TGCAGCGTTGGAGCTGGGGCCAACGTCCTGACTTTC. Translating gives CSVGAGANVLTF.

The rearrangement uses TRBV27 and TRBJ2-5; TRBD1 agrees at 8 bases. CDR1 and CDR2 from the germline V gene are MNHEY and SMNVEV (reference sequence). The V gene end was trimmed by 6 bases and the J gene end by 4 bases; junction bases not matched to a gene: 7. This CDR3 spans 14 amino acids. DNA for the CDR3: TGTGCCAGCAGGTCTCTCAGGGGGCGAGAGACCCAGTACTTC. Its protein product is CASRSLRGRETQYF.

The rearrangement links TRBV11-2 to TRBJ1-4, with a possible D match to TRBD1 (5 bases). The CDR3 loop spans 19 amino acids. V gave up 1 base and J gave up 3 bases, with 21 bases separating them. The germline CDR1 and CDR2 sequences are SGHAT and FQNNGV. The CDR3 DNA reads TGTGCCAGCAGCTTAGGCCTGATGGGGCCTAAGTTCCCTAATGAAAAACTGTTTTTT. It encodes CASSLGLMGPKFPNEKLFF.

The V gene is TRBV30, the J gene TRBJ1-2; TRBD1 agrees at 8 bases. Trimming at V came to 5 bases and at J to 6 bases, leaving 2 bases not matched to a gene. CDR3 length equals 11 residues. CDR1 is GTSNPN, CDR2 SVGIG, per germline (reference sequence). CDR3 region: CAWGQGDGYTF. CDR3 DNA sequence: TGTGCCTGGGGACAGGGCGATGGCTACACCTTC. Supplemented by reference TRBV30 and TRBJ1-2, the full variable domain reads SQTIHQWPATLVQPVGSPLSLECTVEGTSNPNLYWYRQAAGRGLQLLFYSVGIGQISSEVPQNLSASRPQDRQFILSSKKLLLSDSGFYLCAWGQGDGYTFGSGTRLTVV.

This clone was seen just once. This sequence joins TRBV5-6 and TRBJ1-6, with a tentative D call TRBD1 (5 bases). The CDR3 loop spans 15 amino acids. V was clipped by 0 bases and J by 7 bases, with 11 bases between them. Germline-derived CDR1 and CDR2 are SGHDT and YYEEEE. The CDR3 bases are TGTGCCAGCAGCTTGGTTGCGGACACCAATTCACCCCTCCACTTT. Translating it yields CASSLVADTNSPLHF. Full variable domain (missing parts from reference TRBV5-6 and TRBJ1-6): DAGVTQSPTHLIKTRGQQVTLRCSPKSGHDTVSWYQQALGQGPQFIFQYYEEEERQRGNFPDRFSGHQFPNYSSELNVNALLLGDSALYLCASSLVADTNSPLHFGNGTRLTVT.

The chain carries TRBV18 and TRBJ1-1, with 12 bases matching TRBD1. This CDR3 comprises 16 residues. Germline trimming cut 3 bases from V and 7 bases from J; bases unmatched to any gene: 9. Per germline, CDR1 KGHSH and CDR2 LQKENI. CDR3 DNA: TGTGCCAGCTCACCCCGGGACAGGGGGCTGGGTGGTGAAGCTTTCTTT. This translates into CASSPRDRGLGGEAFF.

The chain carries TRBV6-4 and TRBJ1-4; D not resolved. The length of the CDR3 is 15 residues. V was pared by 6 bases and J by 3 bases, with 14 bases between. CDR1 and CDR2 from the germline V gene are MRHNA and SNTAGT. The CDR3 coding sequence is TGTGCCAGCAGATTCCCGGGGAGGTCTAATGAAAAACTGTTTTTT. Translated, it gives CASRFPGRSNEKLFF.

This chain links TRBV18 with TRBJ2-1, with D perhaps matching TRBD1 (6 bases). Germline values: CDR1 KGHSH, CDR2 LQKENI. The CDR3 totals 14 residues. V lost 2 bases and J lost 5, with 10 bases in between. CDR3 DNA: TGTGCCAGCTCACCAACAGGGATCCACAATGAGCAGTTCTTC. It yields the protein CASSPTGIHNEQFF.

The rearrangement uses TRBV14 and TRBJ2-1; D gene uncertain. The ends were cut back, 0 bases at V and 15 bases at J, with 15 bases in the middle. The germline V gene encodes CDR1 SGHDN and CDR2 FVKESK. CDR3 length: 13 residues. The CDR3 DNA reads as TGTGCCAGCAGCCAAGATTGGTCCTCGTGGGGGTTCTTC. Amino acids: CASSQDWSSWGFF.

About this clone: The same CDR3 can be traced to other DNA sequences in this sample. The chain couples TRBV29-1 to TRBJ1-2; 7 bases line up with TRBD1. Looked up from germline, CDR1 is SQVTM and CDR2 is ANQGSEA. CDR3 length: 14 residues. Written as DNA, the CDR3 is TGCAGTGTTCGACAGGGCCCCTCTAACTATGGCTACACCTTC. Translation gives CSVRQGPSNYGYTF.

In its sample, this clone was seen a few times. The chain couples TRBV5-1 to TRBJ1-5; D perhaps matches TRBD1 (6 bases). Germline CDR1 reads SGHRS; CDR2 reads YFSETQ. This CDR3 comprises 15 residues. The V and J ends lost 1 base and 4 bases respectively, with 12 bases between them. The CDR3 DNA is TGCGCCAGCAGCTTGCTAGGGGGTAGGAATCAGCCCCAGCATTTT. Its protein is CASSLLGGRNQPQHF.

CDR3 coding DNA: TGCAGCGCCCTTCAGACAGGGGGCGACTACGAGCAGTACTTC. This translates into CSALQTGGDYEQYF. The rearrangement joins TRBV29-1 to TRBJ2-7, with TRBD1 identical over 10 bases. Germline assignment: CDR1 SQVTM and CDR2 ANQGSEA. The CDR3 totals 14 residues. V was clipped by 7 bases and J by 3 bases; unmatched bases: 9.

The chain joins TRBV5-4 to TRBJ2-7; D unresolved. V dropped 0 bases and J dropped 5 bases, with 12 bases sitting between them. From germline, CDR1 is SGHNT and CDR2 YYREEE (reference sequence). The CDR3 runs to 14 residues. Written as DNA, the CDR3 is TGTGCCAGCAGCTTGGAAAGGGCGGACCACGAGCAGTACTTC. This gives the protein CASSLERADHEQYF. Full variable domain (outside the CDR3, taken from reference TRBV5-4 and TRBJ2-7): ETGVTQSPTHLIKTRGQQVTLRCSSQSGHNTVSWYQQALGQGPQFIFQYYREEENGRGNFPPRFSGLQFPNYSSELNVNALELDDSALYLCASSLERADHEQYFGPGTRLTVT.

The chain carries TRBV5-1 and TRBJ2-3; 14 bases are shared with TRBD2. CDR1 and CDR2 (germline): SGHRS, YFSETQ. V was pared by 4 bases and J by 3 bases, with 4 bases of the junction left unmatched. This CDR3 has 16 residues. CDR3 loop: CASSRLAGGQTDTQYF. The CDR3 DNA reads as TGCGCCAGCAGCCGACTAGCGGGGGGGCAAACAGATACGCAGTATTTT.

The V and J genes are TRBV6-5 and TRBJ1-1; 7 nucleotides match TRBD1. Germline V gene lookup returns CDR1 MNHEY and CDR2 SVGAGI. With 5 bases clipped from V and 11 bases from J, the junction kept 11 bases outside the gene matches. The CDR3 has 13 amino acids. This CDR3 reads CASSDRDLLVAFF. Written as DNA, the CDR3 is TGTGCCAGCAGTGACAGGGATTTGTTAGTGGCTTTCTTT.

The genes are TRBV7-2 and TRBJ1-1; D not resolved. The germline V gene has CDR1 SGHTA and CDR2 FQGNSA. Trimming took 0 bases from V and 7 from J, leaving 3 bases between them. This CDR3 has 11 amino acids. The CDR3 here is CASSLALEAFF. The CDR3 bases are TGTGCCAGCAGCTTAGCGCTTGAAGCTTTCTTT.

This clone was observed once. The chain combines TRBV7-9 with TRBJ2-7; D remains ambiguous. From germline, CDR1 is SEHNR and CDR2 FQNEAQ (reference sequence). Trimming stripped 5 bases from V and 3 bases from J, with 14 bases between. The length of the CDR3 is 14 residues. DNA of the CDR3: TGTGCCAGCAGCCCCCCGTCAGAACTCTACGAGCAGTACTTC. It is translated as CASSPPSELYEQYF.

The V and J genes are TRBV19 and TRBJ2-5, with 9 nucleotides matching TRBD1. J was trimmed by 4 bases and V by 2 bases; bases with no gene match: 5. Looked up from germline, CDR1 is LNHDA and CDR2 is SQIVND (reference sequence). This CDR3 is built from 15 residues. Here the CDR3 reads CASSIQQGAGETQYF. In nucleotides, the CDR3 is TGTGCCAGTAGTATACAACAGGGGGCTGGAGAGACCCAGTACTTC.

The rearrangement joins TRBV2 to TRBJ1-6; TRBD1 matches 7 bases. J was trimmed by 7 bases and V by 5 bases; bases with no gene match: 5. Germline V gene lookup returns CDR1 SNHLY and CDR2 FYNNEI. The CDR3 extends over 14 amino acids. The CDR3 sequence is CASSMTGPNSPLHF. The CDR3 DNA follows: TGTGCCAGCAGTATGACAGGGCCCAATTCACCCCTCCACTTT.

Here the CDR3 DNA reads TGTGCCAGCAGTTTAGACAGCCGCTACGAGCAGTACTTC. Translating it yields CASSLDSRYEQYF. V is TRBV6-6 and J is TRBJ2-7; TRBD1 might be the D (5 bases). CDR3 size: 13 residues. With 4 bases removed from V and 3 bases from J, the gap between germline ends came to 10 bases. Germline V gives CDR1 MNHNY, CDR2 SVGAGI (reference sequence).

The genes are TRBV5-4 and TRBJ2-1; TRBD2 is a possible D gene (5 bases). The CDR3 is 14 amino acids. Germline-derived CDR1 and CDR2 are SGHNT and YYREEE (reference sequence). V was pared by 6 bases and J by 1 base, with 11 bases between. The CDR3 loop reads CASNNRGSYNEQFF. The DNA of the CDR3 is TGTGCCAGCAACAATAGAGGGTCCTACAATGAGCAGTTCTTC.

V is TRBV2 and J is TRBJ2-5; the match to TRBD2 covers 9 bases. Unmatched junction bases numbered 17, after V lost 11 bases and J lost 7 bases. Per the germline V gene, CDR1 is SNHLY and CDR2 is FYNNEI. This CDR3 contains 15 residues. The CDR3 nucleotides are TGTGCCCTGATACGCGGGGGGGCCGGGCTTGCGACCCAGTACTTC. It yields the protein CALIRGGAGLATQYF.

This chain links TRBV10-3 with TRBJ2-2, with 10 bases matching TRBD2. Losses at the gene ends were 10 bases for V and 5 bases for J; bases not matched to a gene: 10. CDR1 ENHRY and CDR2 SYGVKD come from the germline V gene. This CDR3 spans 15 amino acids. CDR3 nucleotides: TGTGCCAGCTCCACTGAGCGGGGGGGGACCGGGGAGCTGTTTTTT. Amino acids: CASSTERGGTGELFF.

The CDR3 DNA reads as TGTGCCAGCAGCGTAGGGGTCCCAGATACGCAGTATTTT. Amino acids: CASSVGVPDTQYF. V and J are TRBV9 and TRBJ2-3; no clear D gene. V was shortened by 0 bases and J by 4 bases, with 6 bases between the two germline ends. Germline-derived CDR1 and CDR2 are SGDLS and YYNGEE. This CDR3 has 13 amino acids.

The chain recombines TRBV5-1 with TRBJ2-3; perhaps TRBD2 as D (5 bases). From germline, CDR1 is SGHRS and CDR2 YFSETQ. This CDR3 has 15 residues. V shed 4 bases and J shed 4 bases, with 16 bases lying between them. CDR3 residues: CASSLLSGSSDTQYF. The CDR3 DNA reads TGCGCCAGCAGCCTCTTGTCGGGGTCCTCAGATACGCAGTATTTT.

This clone showed up just a few times. The chain links TRBV5-4 to TRBJ2-7, with D perhaps TRBD2 (7 bases). There are 15 residues in the CDR3. Germline V CDR1 and CDR2: SGHNT, YYREEE (reference sequence). V lost 3 bases and J lost 0, with 13 bases in between. CDR3 sequence (DNA): TGTGCCAGCAGCTCACCGCGGGGGCGCTCCTACGAGCAGTACTTC. It yields the protein CASSSPRGRSYEQYF.

The chain is built from TRBV6-4 and TRBJ1-1; weak D call: TRBD1 (6 bases). V lost 8 bases, J lost 1 base, and 11 bases lay in between. The CDR3 is made up of 13 amino acids. Germline V lookup: CDR1 MRHNA, CDR2 SNTAGT. The CDR3 DNA follows: TGTGCCAGCGGGCGGGGGCCGAACACTGAAGCTTTCTTT. Translated, it gives CASGRGPNTEAFF.

The rearrangement links TRBV4-1 to TRBJ2-5, with 7 bases identical to TRBD1. The end of the DNA is better explained by TRBJ2-7, so the J call may be wrong. CDR1 is MGHRA and CDR2 is YSYEKL in the germline V gene. This CDR3 region has 17 residues. The CDR3 DNA reads TGCGCCAGCAGCCAAACCACAAACCGGGACAGCACCTACGAGCAGTACTTC. This encodes CASSQTTNRDSTYEQYF.

This chain links TRBV11-3 with TRBJ2-2; TRBD2 agrees at 8 bases. Germline V gene lookup returns CDR1 SGHNT and CDR2 YENEEA. CDR3 length: 16 residues. Trimming took 1 base from V and 3 from J; bases not matched to a gene: 4. The CDR3: CASSLGRGADTGELFF. In DNA form, the CDR3 reads TGTGCCAGCAGCTTAGGGCGGGGGGCCGACACCGGGGAGCTGTTTTTT.

The rearrangement links TRBV7-6 to TRBJ1-1, with unresolved D. Trimming pared 5 bases from V and 0 bases from J, leaving 10 bases between. Germline assignment: CDR1 SGHVS and CDR2 FNYEAQ. The CDR3 covers 14 residues. The DNA of the CDR3 is TGTGCCAGCAGCCCCAGGAGGATGAACACTGAAGCTTTCTTT. Protein sequence: CASSPRRMNTEAFF.

This clone was detected only a few times. The genes are TRBV7-9 and TRBJ2-7; tentatively, D is TRBD1 (6 bases). The CDR3 extends over 14 amino acids. V shed 3 bases and J shed 6 bases, with 15 bases lying between them. CDR1 and CDR2 from the germline V gene are SEHNR and FQNEAQ (reference sequence). The DNA of the CDR3 is TGTGCCAGCAGCTTGACAGGCCCAACGGGCGAGCAGTACTTC. This codes for CASSLTGPTGEQYF.